Presented here are 9 T cell receptor beta chains from one specimen sequenced in a study of shared T cell receptors in the human thymus. The table came from immunoSEQ multiplex PCR; TCRdb's copy has only in-frame clones and leaves some out. The table includes hundreds of thousands of clones, 70% to 90% detected once. This sample also appeared in a second study, on human thymus T cells.

Material: thymocytes. The receptors were gathered from a boy under three years old with a congenital heart defect.

The chain links TRBV18 to TRBJ1-1; 7 bases align to TRBD1. Germline-derived CDR1 and CDR2 are KGHSH and LQKENI. The V segment lost 3 bases and the J segment 3 bases; nucleotides outside the gene matches: 4. This CDR3 comprises 14 residues. The CDR3 sequence: CASSPPTGDTEAFF. DNA for the CDR3: TGTGCCAGCTCACCCCCAACAGGGGACACTGAAGCTTTCTTT. The entire variable domain, with the rest obtained from reference TRBV18 and TRBJ1-1, is as follows: NAGVMQNPRHLVRRRGQEARLRCSPMKGHSHVYWYRQLPEEGLKFMVYLQKENIIDESGMPKERFSAEFPKEGPSILRIQQVVRGDSAAYFCASSPPTGDTEAFFGQGTRLTVV.

The rearrangement joins TRBV4-3 to TRBJ2-7; D may be TRBD1 (6 bases). Between the trimmed V and J ends, which lost 4 bases and 2 bases, there was a span of 18 bases. The CDR3 runs 16 residues. Germline V CDR1 and CDR2: LGHNA, YSLEER. The CDR3 DNA sequence: TGCGCCAGCAGCCGCGTGACCCGGACAGAGACCTACGAGCAGTACTTC. The encoded protein is CASSRVTRTETYEQYF.

This sequence joins TRBV6-5 and TRBJ2-5, with a weak D call TRBD2 (6 bases). Germline V gene sequence: CDR1 MNHEY, CDR2 SVGAGI. Trimming left V 4 bases short and J 0 bases short, with 12 bases between. The CDR3 covers 15 residues. The DNA of the CDR3 is TGTGCCAGCAGTTTACGCGGGGCGGACCAAGAGACCCAGTACTTC. Translated, it gives CASSLRGADQETQYF.

V usage is TRBV10-3 and J usage is TRBJ1-3; D is unclear. The V gene lost 3 bases and the J gene lost 6 bases, with 18 bases spanning the gap. The CDR3 is 16 amino acids. Germline V lookup: CDR1 ENHRY, CDR2 SYGVKD. CDR3 amino acids: CAISDREIVGENTIYF. For the CDR3, the DNA is TGTGCCATCAGTGATAGGGAGATAGTAGGTGAAAACACCATATATTTT.

The V gene is TRBV23-1, the J gene TRBJ1-2; TRBD1 matches at 7 bases. TRBV23-1 qualifies as an ORF whose function is uncertain. The J segment lost 3 bases and the V segment lost 5 bases, leaving 9 bases of the junction unmatched. The length of the CDR3 is 15 residues. CDR3 residues: CASSLPGQIDYGYTF. The CDR3 DNA reads as TGCGCCAGCAGTTTACCGGGACAGATCGACTATGGCTACACCTTC.

This chain connects TRBV6-6 to TRBJ1-5; 7 nucleotides match TRBD1. Trimming took 7 bases from V and 1 from J; bases not matched to a gene: 10. Germline loops: CDR1 MNHNY, CDR2 SVGAGI (reference sequence). The CDR3 is 16 amino acids. This chain's CDR3 is CASTLRGQGSNQPQHF. The CDR3 DNA reads TGTGCCAGCACCCTGAGGGGGCAGGGGAGCAATCAGCCCCAGCATTTT.

This clone was detected a few times. The gene calls are TRBV19 and TRBJ1-3; perhaps TRBD1 as D (5 bases). The V gene lost 4 bases and the J gene lost 5 bases, with 15 bases spanning the gap. The CDR3 contains 15 residues. Germline lookup yields CDR1 LNHDA and CDR2 SQIVND (reference sequence). CDR3 nucleotides: TGTGCCAGTAGTACCAGGGATGTAAGAAGAAACACCATATATTTT. This sequence encodes CASSTRDVRRNTIYF.

V and J are TRBV18 and TRBJ1-4; no reliable D call. V was pared by 5 bases and J by 7 bases, with 20 bases between. This CDR3 region has 16 residues. CDR1 is KGHSH and CDR2 is LQKENI in the germline V gene. CDR3 sequence (DNA): TGTGCCAGCTCAACCTCCGTCACAGTCGAAGGTGAAAAACTGTTTTTT. As protein: CASSTSVTVEGEKLFF. The variable domain in full, completed from reference TRBV18 and TRBJ1-4, reads NAGVMQNPRHLVRRRGQEARLRCSPMKGHSHVYWYRQLPEEGLKFMVYLQKENIIDESGMPKERFSAEFPKEGPSILRIQQVVRGDSAAYFCASSTSVTVEGEKLFFGSGTQLSVL.

The chain has TRBV6-1 and TRBJ2-2; tentative D call: TRBD2 (6 bases). This CDR3 contains 16 residues. V gave up 0 bases and J gave up 3 bases, with 11 bases separating them. Germline V gene data show CDR1 as MNHNS and CDR2 as SASEGT. CDR3 DNA: TGTGCCAGCAGTGAAGCGCGAAGGGAGGACACCGGGGAGCTGTTTTTT. Its protein is CASSEARREDTGELFF.